These T cell receptor beta chains were read from a single sample in a study of blood T cell repertoires in COVID-19. Using immunoSEQ multiplex PCR, the repertoire was profiled, and TCRdb retains in-frame clones only, with some absent. The sample records about 290,000 clones, about nine tenths being singletons. The sample taken for sequencing was PBMCs or T cells enriched from blood (not recorded which). The origin of the receptors is a woman aged 40 to 50 who had recovered from COVID-19. CDR3s leave out the opening cysteine and the closing phenylalanine or tryptophan.

v_gene	j_gene	CDR3aa
TRBV5-1	TRBJ2-2	ASGFQGFGTGELF
TRBV3-1/TRBV3-2	TRBJ2-5	ASSQVWGGQETQY
TRBV18	TRBJ1-1	ASSPQGPEGTEAF
TRBV3-1/TRBV3-2	TRBJ1-4	ASSREGLNEKLF
TRBV9	TRBJ2-1	ASSPPSLAEQF
TRBV4-2	TRBJ2-5	ASSQLSAGGETQY
TRBV6-2/TRBV6-3	TRBJ1-2	ASSYVAGDGYT
TRBV28	TRBJ1-1	ASSLYRGTEAF
TRBV6-2/TRBV6-3	TRBJ1-1	ASSKLRTTGSNTEAF
TRBV20-1	TRBJ2-1	SASGGLAGRNEQF
TRBV18	TRBJ2-7	ASSPRTGGGPEEQY
TRBV5-1	TRBJ1-2	ASSLYATVGYGYT
TRBV23-1	TRBJ1-5	ASSQPKQSNQPQH
TRBV5-1	TRBJ1-2	ASSSMGTVSNYGYT
TRBV2	TRBJ1-3	ASSEARSSGNTIY
TRBV5-4	TRBJ2-7	ASSHTSGSSYEQY
TRBV30	TRBJ1-2	AWSTGQGTGGYT
TRBV5-1	TRBJ2-7	ASSLAVTGDDEQY
TRBV19	TRBJ2-1	ASSRGVLTYNEQF
TRBV6-5	TRBJ2-5	ATTSMRAVETQY
TRBV5-1	TRBJ1-1	ASSQTVQGMGTEAF
TRBV5-1	TRBJ2-3	ASSLGGRMVDTQY
TRBV5-4	TRBJ1-2	ASSLVALEGGYT
TRBV27	TRBJ1-2	ASSPNRDPNYGYT
TRBV21-1	TRBJ1-6	ASSKDFRTVSYNSPLH
TRBV2	TRBJ2-1	ASSDGTSGYNEQF
TRBV6-5	TRBJ1-2	ASSTRRTQNYGYT
TRBV5-1	TRBJ2-2	ASSLGGGNTGELF
TRBV11-2	TRBJ1-5	ASSSTTGQPQH
TRBV19	TRBJ2-5	ASSIGGTNQETQY
TRBV13	TRBJ1-3	ASSLRREGNTIY
TRBV2	TRBJ1-5	ASSVGQGYQPQH
TRBV27	TRBJ1-5	ASSLDPPQGTIGPQH
TRBV5-1	TRBJ1-4	ASSSGTENEKLF
TRBV20-1	TRBJ1-5	SASRRSIGGDQPQH
TRBV5-1	TRBJ1-1	ASSLKLNTEAF
TRBV3-1/TRBV3-2	TRBJ2-1	ASSSEREGPSPRNEQF
TRBV11-1	TRBJ1-2	ASSPGQGEHYGYT
TRBV9	TRBJ1-1	ASLDRIPHLFPGTEAF
TRBV9	TRBJ2-2	ASSATSGITGELF
TRBV9	TRBJ2-1	ASSAHPRGTGDYNEQF
TRBV21-1	TRBJ2-1	ASSTSRDREQF
TRBV24-1	TRBJ2-3	ATSEKGLAGGTPSSTDTQY
TRBV2	TRBJ1-2	ASRDTPAGPAT
TRBV5-1	TRBJ2-5	ASSLLGVGSGGIETQY
TRBV5-4	TRBJ1-2	ASSLAQTGRFLNYGYT
TRBV5-1	TRBJ2-3	ASSGTGTGGTDTQY